The 11 T cell receptor beta chains reported below all come from one sample, sequenced in a study of patients and donors after allogeneic stem cell transplantation. TCRdb passed the RT-PCR reads through MiXCR, listing each CDR3 protein once. The sample has about a million distinct CDR3 sequences; approximately 19% are singletons. The specimen sequenced was blood, either unsorted or a sorted T cell fraction (not recorded which). These receptors were taken from a human donor who was either an allogeneic HSCT recipient or a stem cell or donor lymphocyte infusion donor (not recorded which). It is not recorded whose cells these are; they may come from a transplant donor.

The chain couples TRBV27 to TRBJ2-7; 10 nucleotides agree with TRBD1. The J segment lost 4 bases and the V segment lost 7 bases, leaving 7 bases of the junction unmatched. The CDR3 covers 14 residues. CDR1 is MNHEY, CDR2 SMNVEV, per germline (reference sequence). The CDR3 coding sequence is TGTGCCAGCACCAGGACAGGGGGTGGGTACGAGCAGTACTTC. This translates into CASTRTGGGYEQYF.

The table lists this clonotype with a few counts. The rearrangement joins TRBV29-1 to TRBJ2-7; a weak D match, TRBD2 (5 bases). Germline-derived CDR1 and CDR2 are SQVTM and ANQGSEA. Deletions cut 2 bases from V and 7 bases from J, with 15 bases between. CDR3 length: 13 residues. Here the CDR3 DNA reads TGCAGCGTTGAATTGGAGACTGAGGGTGAGCAGTACTTC. Encoded protein: CSVELETEGEQYF.

In this sample, this clonotype turned up a few times. The chain links TRBV10-3 to TRBJ2-5; TRBD2 matches at 15 bases. Unmatched junction bases numbered 2, after V lost 5 bases and J lost 7 bases. Germline loops: CDR1 ENHRY, CDR2 SYGVKD. The length of the CDR3 is 14 residues. This CDR3 reads CAISLGLAGGTQYF. The CDR3 bases are TGTGCCATCAGTTTGGGACTAGCGGGAGGGACCCAGTACTTC.

The chain couples TRBV4-3 to TRBJ2-7; no firm D call. The CDR3 consists of 16 residues. V was pared by 0 bases and J by 4 bases, with 16 bases between. Per germline, CDR1 LGHNA and CDR2 YSLEER. The DNA for the CDR3 is TGCGCCAGCAGCCAAGAATCGAAACTCCCCATTTACGAGCAGTACTTC. Translated, it gives CASSQESKLPIYEQYF.

The gene calls are TRBV5-1 and TRBJ2-4; 13 bases map to TRBD2. Germline CDR1 SGHRS, CDR2 YFSETQ. The trim removed 4 bases at V and 6 bases at J, leaving 7 bases unmatched. The CDR3 length is 16 residues. Here the CDR3 reads CASSLKLAGGPNIQYF. For the CDR3, the DNA is TGCGCCAGCAGCCTAAAACTAGCGGGAGGGCCAAACATTCAGTACTTC.

The genes are TRBV2 and TRBJ1-2; 10 bases fit TRBD1. Germline lookup yields CDR1 SNHLY and CDR2 FYNNEI. J gave up 5 bases and V 10 bases, and 10 bases lay outside the gene matches. This CDR3 has 14 amino acids. The CDR3 loop is CANYQRTGGYGYTF. As DNA, the CDR3 is TGTGCCAATTACCAGCGGACAGGGGGATATGGCTACACCTTC.

The count of this clonotype is one. In DNA form, the CDR3 reads TGTGCCAGCAGCTTATTAACGACTAGCGGGAGCACAGATACGCAGTATTTT. Its protein is CASSLLTTSGSTDTQYF. The chain links TRBV7-9 to TRBJ2-3, with TRBD2 matching 10 bases. Losses at the gene ends were 2 bases for V and 0 bases for J; bases not matched to a gene: 5. CDR3 length: 17 residues. CDR1 is SEHNR, CDR2 FQNEAQ, per germline (reference sequence).

The chain uses TRBV12-3 or TRBV12-4 and TRBJ1-1; D possibly corresponds to TRBD1 (6 bases). V was shortened by 6 bases and J by 4 bases, with 21 bases between the two germline ends. The CDR3 has 16 amino acids. CDR3 in DNA: TGTGCCAGCAGCTCACTGGGGGGCAGGGTCGGCACTGAAGCTTTCTTT. Encoded protein: CASSSLGGRVGTEAFF.

The V gene is TRBV19, the J gene TRBJ1-5; TRBD1 matches 8 bases. Trimming removed 7 bases from V and 3 bases from J; junction bases left unmatched: 11. The CDR3 covers 16 residues. The germline V gene encodes CDR1 LNHDA and CDR2 SQIVND (reference sequence). In nucleotides, the CDR3 is TGTGCCAGTATTATGACAGGGGCCAGTCTCAATCAGCCCCAGCATTTT. Protein sequence: CASIMTGASLNQPQHF.

The CDR3 coding sequence is TGTGCCAGCAGCCGGGTCGGCCAAAACATTCAGTACTTC. It is translated as CASSRVGQNIQYF. The chain is built from TRBV11-2 and TRBJ2-4; D remains unclear. This CDR3 contains 13 residues. Germline assignment: CDR1 SGHAT and CDR2 FQNNGV. V was clipped by 5 bases and J by 5 bases, with 10 bases between them.

This chain's CDR3 is CASSQERGLANTEAFF. The CDR3 DNA sequence: TGTGCCAGCAGCCAAGAACGGGGTTTGGCGAACACTGAAGCTTTCTTT. V gene TRBV14 combines with J gene TRBJ1-1; D unresolved. Trimming removed 0 bases at V and 1 base at J, with 12 bases between. The germline gives CDR1 SGHDN, CDR2 FVKESK. This CDR3 contains 16 residues.